This T cell receptor (beta chain) was documented in a study of post-analysis software for immune sequencing data. Study-level background: Relapsing-remitting, secondary progressive and progressive-relapsing forms made up the multiple sclerosis disease courses. Whole-study results and caveats: When the samples were clustered directly with F measure, those that had been prepared in the same batch showed strong co-clustering. When compared against controls, multiple sclerosis patients showed significantly lower normalized Chao1 diversity. The five TRBV segments detected at higher frequency in patients than in controls included TRBV5-6, TRBV5-1 and TRBV20-1.

This clonotype was seen once. As yet, its antigen is unknown. Per the germline V gene, CDR1 is SGHRS and CDR2 is YFSETQ. The length of the CDR3 is 20 residues. V lost 4 bases and J lost 2; bases outside the gene matches: 19. Unique molecular identifiers featured in each of the TCR beta cDNA libraries. T cells, roughly 0.95 to 10 million of them, yielded roughly 470,000 cDNA molecules. In TCRdb, the PCR reads were re-called with MiXCR into one record per CDR3 protein. This sample carries more than 500,000 distinct CDR3 sequences, 34% of them seen once, and the ten largest clones take 4.5% to 7.5%. This clonotype was sampled from a girl younger than 18 with multiple sclerosis. The J gene is TRBJ1-2, the V gene TRBV5-1, with TRBD1 identical over 11 bases. Material for sequencing was blood. The CDR3 sequence is CASSLSSGQGALLVNYGYTF. As DNA, the CDR3 is TGCGCCAGCAGCCTATCTAGCGGACAGGGGGCTTTATTAGTCAACTATGGCTACACCTTC.